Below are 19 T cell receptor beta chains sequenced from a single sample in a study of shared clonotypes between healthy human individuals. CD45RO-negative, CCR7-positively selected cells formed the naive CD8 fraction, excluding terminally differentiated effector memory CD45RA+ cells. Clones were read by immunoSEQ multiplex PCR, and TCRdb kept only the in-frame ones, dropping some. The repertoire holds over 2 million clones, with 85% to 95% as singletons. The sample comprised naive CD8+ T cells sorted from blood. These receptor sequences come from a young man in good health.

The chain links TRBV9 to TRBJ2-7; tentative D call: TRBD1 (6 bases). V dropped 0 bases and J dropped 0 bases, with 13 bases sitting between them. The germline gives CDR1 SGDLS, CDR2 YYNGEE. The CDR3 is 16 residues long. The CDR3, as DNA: TGTGCCAGCAGCGTAGGAGTTCGGGACACCTCCTACGAGCAGTACTTC. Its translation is CASSVGVRDTSYEQYF. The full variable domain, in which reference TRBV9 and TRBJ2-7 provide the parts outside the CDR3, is DSGVTQTPKHLITATGQRVTLRCSPRSGDLSVYWYQQSLDQGLQFLIQYYNGEERAKGNILERFSAQQFPDLHSELNLSSLELGDSALYFCASSVGVRDTSYEQYFGPGTRLTVT.

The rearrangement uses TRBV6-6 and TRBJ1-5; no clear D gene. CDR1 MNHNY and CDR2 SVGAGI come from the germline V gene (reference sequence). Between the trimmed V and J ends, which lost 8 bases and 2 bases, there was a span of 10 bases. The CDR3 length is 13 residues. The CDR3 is CASEGLGNQPQHF. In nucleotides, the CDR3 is TGTGCCAGCGAAGGTCTCGGCAATCAGCCCCAGCATTTT.

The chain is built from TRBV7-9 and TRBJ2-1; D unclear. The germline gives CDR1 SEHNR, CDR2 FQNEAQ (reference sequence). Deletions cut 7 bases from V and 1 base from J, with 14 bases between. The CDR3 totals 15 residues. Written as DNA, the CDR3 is TGTGCCAGCAAAACCGGACGGTATTCCTACAATGAGCAGTTCTTC. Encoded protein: CASKTGRYSYNEQFF.

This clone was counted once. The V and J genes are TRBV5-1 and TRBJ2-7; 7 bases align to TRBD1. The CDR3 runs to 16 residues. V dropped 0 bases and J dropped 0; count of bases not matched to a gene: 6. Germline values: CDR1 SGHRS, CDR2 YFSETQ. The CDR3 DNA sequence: TGCGCCAGCAGCTTGGAACCAGGGGGTAACTCCTACGAGCAGTACTTC. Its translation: CASSLEPGGNSYEQYF.

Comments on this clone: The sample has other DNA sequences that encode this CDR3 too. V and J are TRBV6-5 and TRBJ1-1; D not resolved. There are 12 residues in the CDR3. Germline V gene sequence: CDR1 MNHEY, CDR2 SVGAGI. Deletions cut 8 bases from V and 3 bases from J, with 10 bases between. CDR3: CASSPGYTEAFF. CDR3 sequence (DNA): TGTGCCAGCTCCCCCGGGTACACTGAAGCTTTCTTT.

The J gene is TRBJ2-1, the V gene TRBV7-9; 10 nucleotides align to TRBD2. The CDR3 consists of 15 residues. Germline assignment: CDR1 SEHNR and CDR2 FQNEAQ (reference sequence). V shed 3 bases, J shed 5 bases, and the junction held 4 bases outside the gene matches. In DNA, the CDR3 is TGTGCCAGCAGCTTGGGGACTAGCGAGAACAATGAGCAGTTCTTC. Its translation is CASSLGTSENNEQFF.

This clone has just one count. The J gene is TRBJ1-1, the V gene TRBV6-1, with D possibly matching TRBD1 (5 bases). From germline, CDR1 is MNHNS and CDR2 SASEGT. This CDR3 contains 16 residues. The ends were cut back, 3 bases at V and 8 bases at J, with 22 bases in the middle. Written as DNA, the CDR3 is TGTGCCAGCAGTGAGCCGGTCGGACCGGGGGTGGCAGAAGCTTTCTTT. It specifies CASSEPVGPGVAEAFF.

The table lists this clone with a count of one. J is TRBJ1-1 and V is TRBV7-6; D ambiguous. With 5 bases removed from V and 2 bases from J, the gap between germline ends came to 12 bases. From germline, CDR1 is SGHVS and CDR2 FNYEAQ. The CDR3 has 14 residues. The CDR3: CASSTADINTEAFF. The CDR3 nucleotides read TGTGCCAGCAGCACGGCGGATATTAACACTGAAGCTTTCTTT.

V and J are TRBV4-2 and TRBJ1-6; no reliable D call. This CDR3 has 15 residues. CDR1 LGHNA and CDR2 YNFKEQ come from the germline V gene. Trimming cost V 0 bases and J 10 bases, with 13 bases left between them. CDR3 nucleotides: TGTGCCAGCAGCCAAGAAGAGGACGGTGGATCACCCCTCCACTTT. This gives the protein CASSQEEDGGSPLHF.

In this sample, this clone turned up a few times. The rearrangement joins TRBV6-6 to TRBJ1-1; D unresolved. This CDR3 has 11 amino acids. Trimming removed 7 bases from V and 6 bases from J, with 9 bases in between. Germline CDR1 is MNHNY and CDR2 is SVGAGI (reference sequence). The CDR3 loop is CASTHSAEAFF. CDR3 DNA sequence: TGTGCCAGCACCCACAGCGCTGAAGCTTTCTTT.

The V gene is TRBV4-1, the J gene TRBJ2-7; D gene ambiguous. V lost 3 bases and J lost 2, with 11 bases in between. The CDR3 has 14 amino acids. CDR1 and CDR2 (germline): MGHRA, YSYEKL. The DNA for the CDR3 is TGCGCCAGCAGCCACTTAGACCAGACCTACGAGCAGTACTTC. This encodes CASSHLDQTYEQYF.

The DNA for the CDR3 is TGTGCCAGCAGTGTTTGGCCTAACACCGGGGAGCTGTTTTTT. Its protein is CASSVWPNTGELFF. J is TRBJ2-2 and V is TRBV2; unclear D gene. The V end was cut by 4 bases, the J end by 2 bases, with 8 bases between. CDR3 length: 14 residues. Germline V gene lookup returns CDR1 SNHLY and CDR2 FYNNEI.

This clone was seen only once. DNA of the CDR3: TGTGCCAGCAGTCAGACGGATACATGGTACGAGCAGTACTTC. Translating gives CASSQTDTWYEQYF. The chain joins TRBV27 to TRBJ2-7; no reliable D call. The CDR3 covers 14 residues. Germline V gene data show CDR1 as MNHEY and CDR2 as SMNVEV (reference sequence). V lost 5 bases and J lost 4, with 15 bases in between.

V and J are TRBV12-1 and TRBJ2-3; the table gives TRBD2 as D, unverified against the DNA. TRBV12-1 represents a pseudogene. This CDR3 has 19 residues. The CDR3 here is CASSRRGTSGRKGTDTQYF. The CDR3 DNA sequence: TGTGCCAGCAGCCGTCGCGGGACTAGCGGGAGGAAGGGCACAGATACGCAGTATTTT.

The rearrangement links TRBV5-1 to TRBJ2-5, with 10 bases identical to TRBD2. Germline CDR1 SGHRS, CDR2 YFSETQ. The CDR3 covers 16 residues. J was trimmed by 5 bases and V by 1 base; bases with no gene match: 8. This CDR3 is CASSLRLAGGWETQYF. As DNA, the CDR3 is TGCGCCAGCAGCTTGAGATTAGCGGGGGGATGGGAGACCCAGTACTTC.

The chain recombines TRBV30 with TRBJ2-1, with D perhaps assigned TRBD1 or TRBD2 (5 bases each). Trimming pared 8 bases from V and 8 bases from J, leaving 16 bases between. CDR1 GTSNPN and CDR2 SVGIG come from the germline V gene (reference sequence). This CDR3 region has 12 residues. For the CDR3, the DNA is TGTGCCGGAGCGACAGCGAGGGATGAGCAGTTCTTC. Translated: CAGATARDEQFF.

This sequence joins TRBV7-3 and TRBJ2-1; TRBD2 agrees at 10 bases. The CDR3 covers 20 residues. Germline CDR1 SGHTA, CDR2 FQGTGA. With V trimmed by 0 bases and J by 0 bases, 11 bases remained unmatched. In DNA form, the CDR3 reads TGTGCCAGCAGCTTAACAGGCCCCCCTAGCGGGGGCCTCTCCTACAATGAGCAGTTCTTC. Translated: CASSLTGPPSGGLSYNEQFF.

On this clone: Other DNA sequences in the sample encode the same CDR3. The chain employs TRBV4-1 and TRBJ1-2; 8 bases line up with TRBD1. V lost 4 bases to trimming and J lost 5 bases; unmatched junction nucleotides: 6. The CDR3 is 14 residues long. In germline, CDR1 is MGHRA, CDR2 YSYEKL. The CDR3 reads CASSPGQGGYGYTF. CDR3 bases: TGCGCCAGCAGCCCAGGACAGGGAGGATATGGCTACACCTTC.

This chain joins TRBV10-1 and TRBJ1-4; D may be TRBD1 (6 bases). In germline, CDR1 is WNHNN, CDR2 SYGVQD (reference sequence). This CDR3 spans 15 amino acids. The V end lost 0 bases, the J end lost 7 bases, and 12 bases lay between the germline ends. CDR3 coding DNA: TGCGCCAGCAGTGAGTCTGAGGGGGAGGGTGAAAAACTGTTTTTT. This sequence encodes CASSESEGEGEKLFF.